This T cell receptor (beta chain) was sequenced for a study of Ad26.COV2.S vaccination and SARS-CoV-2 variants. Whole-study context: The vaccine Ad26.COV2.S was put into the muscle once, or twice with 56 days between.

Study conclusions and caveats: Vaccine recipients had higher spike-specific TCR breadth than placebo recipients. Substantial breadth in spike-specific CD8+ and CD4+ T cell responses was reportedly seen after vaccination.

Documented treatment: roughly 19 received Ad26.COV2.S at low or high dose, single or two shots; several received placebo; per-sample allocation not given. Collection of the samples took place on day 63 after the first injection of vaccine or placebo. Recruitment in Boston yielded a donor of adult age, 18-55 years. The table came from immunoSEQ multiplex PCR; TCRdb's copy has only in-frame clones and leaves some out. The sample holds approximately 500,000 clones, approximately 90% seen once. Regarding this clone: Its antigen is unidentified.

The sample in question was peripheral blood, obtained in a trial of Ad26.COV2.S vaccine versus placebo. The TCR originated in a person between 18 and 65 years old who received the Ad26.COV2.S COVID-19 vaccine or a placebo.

CDR3 protein: CAWRRLPGELFF. CDR3 nucleotide sequence: TGTGCCTGGAGGAGGCTTCCCGGGGAGCTGTTTTTT. The rearrangement joins TRBV30 to TRBJ2-2; D not resolved. The CDR3 is 12 residues long. The V end was cut by 3 bases, the J end by 6 bases, with 8 bases between. Germline-derived CDR1 and CDR2 are GTSNPN and SVGIG (reference sequence).